The entry below gives a single T cell receptor beta chain sequence along with its context. What it recognizes is unknown. This CDR3 region has 16 residues. Trimming stripped 1 base from V and 4 bases from J, with 11 bases between. Germline V CDR1 and CDR2: SGHVS, FNYEAQ. The sequenced target, TCR beta, came from blood CD8+ and CD4+ T cells. TEMRA cells were FACS-enriched, and CD8+ and CD4+ T cells were isolated negatively. Reverse transcription of about 0.5 to 1 ug RNA was carried out with random hexamers. Amplification of TCR beta CDR3 used immunoSEQ multiplex PCR across 54 Vbeta and 13 Jbeta. Each CDR3 protein gets one entry after TCRdb re-called the immunoSEQ multiplex PCR reads with MiXCR. The sample lists 250,000 to 300,000 distinct CDR3 sequences, roughly 85% occurring once. The sample originates from a study of CD8 T cells in Susac syndrome. Study results and caveats: As the study acknowledged, the number of individuals who were part of its TCR sequencing and HLA analysis was relatively small.

The chain joins TRBV7-6 to TRBJ1-6; D remains unclear. The sequenced sample consisted of CD8+ T cells from PBMCs. This TCR was sampled from a human donor with multiple sclerosis. CDR3 DNA sequence: TGTGCCAGCAGCTTAGGCGCCAGCCTTTATAATTCACCCCTCCACTTT. This codes for CASSLGASLYNSPLHF.